A single sample gave rise to the 30 T cell receptor beta chains below, sequenced in a study of response to subunit inactivated influenza vaccine. Each CDR3 protein is one row after TCRdb ran MiXCR on the RT-PCR reads. The sample lists 200,000 to 250,000 distinct CDR3 sequences; 10% to 15% were seen once. The starting material was non-naive T cells sorted from PBMCs, obtained around 15 days before vaccination. The receptors here all came from a middle-aged man who received an inactivated influenza vaccine.

The chain recombines TRBV18 with TRBJ1-1; unclear D gene. V gave up 1 base and J gave up 6 bases, with 18 bases separating them. Germline V gene lookup returns CDR1 KGHSH and CDR2 LQKENI. The CDR3 consists of 16 residues. The CDR3 DNA is TGTGCCAGCTCACCACAACCGGCCACGACTTTCCCTGAAGCTTTCTTT. Its translation is CASSPQPATTFPEAFF. Full variable domain (outside the CDR3, taken from reference TRBV18 and TRBJ1-1): NAGVMQNPRHLVRRRGQEARLRCSPMKGHSHVYWYRQLPEEGLKFMVYLQKENIIDESGMPKERFSAEFPKEGPSILRIQQVVRGDSAAYFCASSPQPATTFPEAFFGQGTRLTVV.

The sample holds a few counts of this clonotype. This chain joins TRBV19 and TRBJ2-7, with TRBD1 identical over 10 bases. Germline V lookup: CDR1 LNHDA, CDR2 SQIVND (reference sequence). The CDR3 length is 14 residues. V dropped 2 bases and J dropped 6; count of bases not matched to a gene: 4. CDR3 sequence: CASSISGQGSEQYF. CDR3 nucleotide sequence: TGTGCCAGTAGTATATCGGGACAGGGGAGCGAGCAGTACTTC.

This chain connects TRBV4-1 to TRBJ2-3, with D unresolved. The V and J ends lost 4 bases and 1 base respectively, with 9 bases between them. The length of the CDR3 is 14 residues. Germline V gene sequence: CDR1 MGHRA, CDR2 YSYEKL. CDR3 sequence reads: CASSRVQGTDTQYF. DNA for the CDR3: TGCGCCAGCAGCCGAGTTCAGGGCACAGATACGCAGTATTTT.

The chain couples TRBV20-1 to TRBJ1-1; D unresolved. The germline V gene encodes CDR1 DFQATT and CDR2 SNEGSKA (reference sequence). CDR3 length equals 14 residues. Here the CDR3 reads CSRPSGSKNTEAFF. CDR3 coding DNA: TGCAGCCGCCCAAGTGGGTCAAAGAACACTGAAGCTTTCTTT.

This clonotype was seen repeatedly, ten times or more. The genes are TRBV29-1 and TRBJ2-5; D ambiguous. V was shortened by 6 bases and J by 1 base, with 9 bases between the two germline ends. This CDR3 contains 12 residues. The germline gives CDR1 SQVTM, CDR2 ANQGSEA. In nucleotides, the CDR3 is TGCAGCGTGGCATCCGGCCAAGAGACCCAGTACTTC. Translating gives CSVASGQETQYF.

This clonotype was seen at least ten times. The chain joins TRBV18 to TRBJ1-2; 8 bases line up with TRBD1. The CDR3 consists of 15 residues. The germline V gene encodes CDR1 KGHSH and CDR2 LQKENI. With V trimmed by 6 bases and J by 6 bases, 12 bases remained unmatched. The CDR3 here is CASSPGTGSFDGYTF. Written as DNA, the CDR3 is TGTGCCAGCTCCCCCGGGACAGGCTCCTTCGATGGCTACACCTTC.

This clonotype has just a few counts. This rearrangement joins TRBV28 to TRBJ2-3, with a possible D match to TRBD2 (7 bases). The germline CDR1 and CDR2 sequences are MDHEN and SYDVKM. The CDR3 extends over 12 amino acids. Trimming stripped 8 bases from V and 4 bases from J, with 10 bases between. CDR3 residues: CASRGAPDTQYF. CDR3 bases: TGTGCCAGCCGGGGGGCCCCAGATACGCAGTATTTT.

This clonotype was detected a few times. This chain links TRBV6-2 or TRBV6-3 with TRBJ2-1; 8 nucleotides line up with TRBD2. The CDR3 sequence is 12 residues long. Per the germline V gene, CDR1 is MNHEY and CDR2 is SVGEGT. With 6 bases clipped from V and 8 bases from J, the junction kept 3 bases outside the gene matches. The CDR3 DNA reads TGTGCCAGCAGACGGGAGGGACATGAGCAGTTCTTC. This sequence encodes CASRREGHEQFF.

This clonotype was seen more than once but under ten times. The chain links TRBV3-1 to TRBJ2-1; unclear D gene. Germline CDR1 reads LGHDT; CDR2 reads YNNKEL (reference sequence). CDR3 size: 16 residues. V was cut by 1 base and J by 5 bases, with 15 bases left in between. The DNA for the CDR3 is TGTGCCAGCAGCCAAGGGTCCCCTAGTCACCACAATGAGCAGTTCTTC. Its translation is CASSQGSPSHHNEQFF.

V usage is TRBV10-3 and J usage is TRBJ2-7; D possibly corresponds to TRBD2 (6 bases). V lost 6 bases and J 4 bases, leaving 28 bases between the germline ends. CDR1 and CDR2 from the germline V gene are ENHRY and SYGVKD. The CDR3 contains 18 residues. CDR3 amino acids: CAIRRSGLVSGRMYEQYF. CDR3 sequence (DNA): TGTGCCATCAGGAGATCCGGATTAGTTTCAGGGAGGATGTACGAGCAGTACTTC.

This clonotype was picked up a small number of times. The chain couples TRBV5-6 to TRBJ2-5; D is possibly TRBD1 or TRBD2 (5 bases each). Trimming shortened V by 3 bases and J by 2 bases, and 14 bases separated the two germline ends. CDR3 size: 15 residues. Germline loops: CDR1 SGHDT, CDR2 YYEEEE. In DNA form, the CDR3 reads TGTGCCAGCAGCTCCCGTCGGGACGGACAAGAGACCCAGTACTTC. It yields the protein CASSSRRDGQETQYF. The variable domain in full, completed from reference TRBV5-6 and TRBJ2-5, reads DAGVTQSPTHLIKTRGQQVTLRCSPKSGHDTVSWYQQALGQGPQFIFQYYEEEERQRGNFPDRFSGHQFPNYSSELNVNALLLGDSALYLCASSSRRDGQETQYFGPGTRLLVL.

This clonotype turned up a few times. The rearrangement uses TRBV20-1 and TRBJ1-2, with D possibly TRBD1 on 5 matching bases. Looked up from germline, CDR1 is DFQATT and CDR2 is SNEGSKA (reference sequence). The V and J ends lost 1 base and 8 bases respectively, with 17 bases between them. This CDR3 contains 14 residues. Here the CDR3 DNA reads TGCAGTGCTAGAGTCGGGACCCCCAAAGCGGGCTACACCTTC. Translating gives CSARVGTPKAGYTF.

The table lists this clonotype with a few counts. The rearrangement joins TRBV5-1 to TRBJ2-1; D is ambiguous. The CDR3 is 11 amino acids. The ends were cut back, 0 bases at V and 7 bases at J, with 2 bases in the middle. Germline V gives CDR1 SGHRS, CDR2 YFSETQ. The CDR3 sequence: CASSLENEQFF. The CDR3 bases are TGCGCCAGCAGCTTGGAGAATGAGCAGTTCTTC.

V gene TRBV3-1 combines with J gene TRBJ2-3; D is uncertain. CDR3 length: 13 residues. Germline CDR1 is LGHDT and CDR2 is YNNKEL (reference sequence). The V end was cut by 0 bases, the J end by 5 bases, with 6 bases between. The DNA for the CDR3 is TGTGCCAGCAGCCAAGATTTACAAGATACGCAGTATTTT. Amino acids: CASSQDLQDTQYF.

This clonotype came up a few times. CDR3 nucleotide sequence: TGTGCCAGCAGTTTATCCCGGACTAGCGGGCTTAACAATGAGCAGTTCTTC. Translation: CASSLSRTSGLNNEQFF. The chain joins TRBV27 to TRBJ2-1; 11 nucleotides agree with TRBD2. The CDR3 has 17 residues. Germline trimming cut 0 bases from V and 5 bases from J; bases unmatched to any gene: 6. Per the germline V gene, CDR1 is MNHEY and CDR2 is SMNVEV (reference sequence).

The gene calls are TRBV27 and TRBJ2-1, with 7 bases fitting TRBD2. This CDR3 comprises 14 residues. V gave up 0 bases and J gave up 10 bases; unmatched junction bases: 6. Germline V gives CDR1 MNHEY, CDR2 SMNVEV (reference sequence). The CDR3 sequence is CASSLSRLGGEQFF. CDR3 nucleotides: TGTGCCAGCAGTTTATCCCGGCTGGGAGGGGAGCAGTTCTTC.

The V and J genes are TRBV7-2 and TRBJ2-7; 7 nucleotides line up with TRBD2. The junction had 6 bases not matched to a gene; V was cut back by 2 bases and J by 2 bases. This CDR3 is 15 amino acids long. Germline V lookup: CDR1 SGHTA, CDR2 FQGNSA. DNA of the CDR3: TGTGCCAGCAGCTTATATAGACTAGCTACCTACGAGCAGTACTTC. Translating it yields CASSLYRLATYEQYF.

V gene TRBV11-1 combines with J gene TRBJ2-7; D is unresolved. V was trimmed by 2 bases and J by 1 base, leaving 9 bases between them. This CDR3 is 14 amino acids long. CDR1 is SGHAT, CDR2 FQDESV, per germline (reference sequence). The CDR3 protein is CASSLIGTSYEQYF. As DNA, the CDR3 is TGTGCCAGCAGCTTAATCGGAACGTCCTACGAGCAGTACTTC.

This clonotype was counted a few times. The chain carries TRBV9 and TRBJ2-5, with TRBD1 matching 9 bases. V was pared by 4 bases and J by 5 bases, with 3 bases of the junction left unmatched. CDR1 is SGDLS, CDR2 YYNGEE, per germline. This CDR3 is built from 13 residues. The CDR3 is CASSRDRVETQYF. In DNA form, the CDR3 reads TGTGCCAGCAGCCGGGACAGGGTGGAGACCCAGTACTTC.

This rearrangement joins TRBV5-5 to TRBJ2-1, with 11 bases aligning to TRBD1. The V segment lost 4 bases and the J segment 4 bases; nucleotides outside the gene matches: 4. CDR1 is SGHKS and CDR2 is YYEKEE in the germline V gene (reference sequence). The CDR3 runs to 15 residues. As DNA, the CDR3 is TGTGCCAGCAGCACAGGGACAGGGGGGTACAATGAGCAGTTCTTC. It translates to CASSTGTGGYNEQFF.

At least ten counts were recorded for this clonotype. This chain links TRBV6-2 or TRBV6-3 with TRBJ2-5, with TRBD1 matching over 10 bases. CDR1 is MNHEY and CDR2 is SVGEGT in the germline V gene. V gave up 7 bases and J gave up 5 bases; unmatched junction bases: 7. CDR3 length: 14 residues. CDR3: CASIRQGAWETQYF. Here the CDR3 DNA reads TGTGCCAGCATCAGACAGGGGGCTTGGGAGACCCAGTACTTC.

Many counts were recorded for this clonotype. The V and J genes are TRBV29-1 and TRBJ1-1, with D tentatively TRBD1 (5 bases). CDR3 length: 14 residues. The germline V gene has CDR1 SQVTM and CDR2 ANQGSEA. The V end lost 6 bases, the J end lost 6 bases, and 20 bases lay between the germline ends. The CDR3 sequence: CSVLIQAAMAEAFF. CDR3 coding DNA: TGCAGCGTCCTAATACAGGCCGCGATGGCTGAAGCTTTCTTT.

This clonotype showed up just a few times. The chain uses TRBV7-2 and TRBJ1-6; tentative D call: TRBD1 (5 bases). Trimming stripped 3 bases from V and 4 bases from J, with 13 bases between. The CDR3 covers 16 residues. The V gene's germline CDR1 is SGHTA and CDR2 FQGNSA. The CDR3 sequence is CASSFQGGAYNSPLHF. The CDR3, as DNA: TGTGCCAGCAGCTTCCAGGGTGGAGCTTATAATTCACCCCTCCACTTT.

This clonotype appeared a few times. This chain links TRBV5-1 with TRBJ2-3, with 7 positions matching TRBD1. CDR1 and CDR2 from the germline V gene are SGHRS and YFSETQ. The CDR3 is 17 amino acids. V lost 4 bases and J lost 0; bases outside the gene matches: 11. The chain's CDR3 is CASSGEGAGGSTDTQYF. The CDR3 DNA is TGCGCCAGCAGCGGAGAGGGGGCAGGGGGAAGCACAGATACGCAGTATTTT.

The chain joins TRBV6-1 to TRBJ2-2; D remains ambiguous. The CDR3 consists of 13 residues. Germline V gene sequence: CDR1 MNHNS, CDR2 SASEGT. V lost 1 base to trimming and J lost 5 bases, with 5 bases between them. CDR3 in amino acids: CASSEVGTGELFF. CDR3 coding DNA: TGTGCCAGCAGTGAAGTGGGAACCGGGGAGCTGTTTTTT.

V gene TRBV2 combines with J gene TRBJ2-5; D call uncertain. Germline CDR1 reads SNHLY; CDR2 reads FYNNEI. V shed 3 bases and J shed 7 bases, with 12 bases lying between them. CDR3 length equals 13 residues. CDR3 sequence: CASSDVQRGTQYF. The CDR3 nucleotides read TGTGCCAGCAGTGACGTGCAACGTGGGACCCAGTACTTC.

This clonotype was picked up a small number of times. The chain recombines TRBV20-1 with TRBJ1-3, with no clear D. The CDR3 sequence is 15 residues long. With 5 bases removed from V and 0 bases from J, the gap between germline ends came to 14 bases. Germline CDR1 and CDR2: DFQATT and SNEGSKA (reference sequence). The CDR3 sequence: CSASKLPSSGNTIYF. The CDR3 DNA reads as TGCAGTGCTTCTAAACTACCGTCCTCTGGAAACACCATATATTTT.

The rearrangement joins TRBV2 to TRBJ1-1, with D perhaps TRBD1 (5 bases). The CDR3 spans 15 residues. The V and J ends lost 6 bases and 5 bases respectively, with 19 bases between them. Per the germline V gene, CDR1 is SNHLY and CDR2 is FYNNEI. The CDR3: CASSLFEGTGTEAFF. The CDR3 DNA is TGTGCCAGCAGCCTCTTCGAGGGGACGGGGACTGAAGCTTTCTTT.

This clonotype was recorded many times. V usage is TRBV4-2 and J usage is TRBJ1-1; D is ambiguous. V dropped 2 bases and J dropped 1 base, with 8 bases sitting between them. The V gene's germline CDR1 is LGHNA and CDR2 YNFKEQ. This CDR3 has 14 amino acids. CDR3 residues: CASSQSTANTEAFF. CDR3 DNA sequence: TGTGCCAGCAGCCAATCAACTGCGAACACTGAAGCTTTCTTT.

The chain couples TRBV12-3 or TRBV12-4 to TRBJ1-4; D is ambiguous. The CDR3 extends over 14 amino acids. V gave up 3 bases and J gave up 10 bases, with 15 bases separating them. CDR3 nucleotides: TGTGCCAGCAGTTTCCGCCAGTTCAGTGGAAAACTGTTTTTT. Residues: CASSFRQFSGKLFF.